This section outlines one TCR beta chain sequence together with its context. It has no known antigen specificity. No base-level quality is on record; no much larger clone is a single base apart. The receptor library was made with the immunoSEQ multiplex PCR assay. This immuneACCESS table, as held by TCRdb, lists in-frame sequences with V and J called but not all clones. Of the missing ones, under half trace to an unresolved V gene in checked studies; the others have no known cause. Present in this sample are 65,000 to 95,000 clones, over 75% of which were seen just once. Clones ranked in the top ten supply around 20% of the sample. The source of the sample is a study of control samples from healthy donors and cancer patients (dated by TCRdb to the early 2020s). CDR1 and CDR2 were assigned from the germline V gene as MNHEY and SVGEGT. At the junction V is shortened by 4 bases and J by 2 bases; bases outside the gene matches: 7. From its cysteine to its phenylalanine, the CDR3 spans 15 amino acids. The DNA shown is the 45-base CDR3, in frame from base 1.

Sequencing input: blood. Recombination joined TRBV6-2 or TRBV6-3 with TRBJ2-5; a stretch of 7 junction bases matches TRBD1. The sequence was collected from a man in his forties or fifties in good health. The DNA reads as follows: TGTGCCAGCAGTTCTGACCGGGACAGACAAGAGACCCAGTACTTC. This translates into CASSSDRDRQETQYF.